This TCR beta chain is drawn from a study of metastatic and nonmetastatic thyroid tumors. This clone was counted ten times or more. The antigen remains unidentified. Germline V gene sequence: CDR1 SGHVS, CDR2 FNYEAQ. Trimming removed 1 base from V and 0 bases from J; junction bases left unmatched: 14. The CDR3 totals 20 residues. The entire patient cohort was treatment-naive prior to thyroid surgery. Regarding the study as a whole: A significant increase in TCR beta diversity was reportedly seen in malignant thyroid tumors relative to benign nodules, in blood and tumor.

Using MiXCR, TCRdb re-called clones from the PCR reads. The table shows about 14,000 clones, with approximately 29% occurring only once. Sequenced material: tumor tissue. The clonotype comes from a female donor with papillary thyroid cancer or a benign thyroid nodule (not recorded which). Some clones in this sample may be carry-over from other donors' samples. The chain couples TRBV7-6 to TRBJ1-5; 8 nucleotides match TRBD1. The CDR3 reads CASSLEKPGQESYSNQPQHF. CDR3 DNA: TGTGCCAGCAGCTTAGAAAAACCGGGACAGGAATCCTATAGCAATCAGCCCCAGCATTTT. The full variable domain, with the rest looked up from reference TRBV7-6 and TRBJ1-5, is GAGVSQSPRYKVTKRGQDVALRCDPISGHVSLYWYRQALGQGPEFLTYFNYEAQQDKSGLPNDRFSAERPEGSISTLTIQRTEQRDSAMYRCASSLEKPGQESYSNQPQHFGDGTRLSIL.